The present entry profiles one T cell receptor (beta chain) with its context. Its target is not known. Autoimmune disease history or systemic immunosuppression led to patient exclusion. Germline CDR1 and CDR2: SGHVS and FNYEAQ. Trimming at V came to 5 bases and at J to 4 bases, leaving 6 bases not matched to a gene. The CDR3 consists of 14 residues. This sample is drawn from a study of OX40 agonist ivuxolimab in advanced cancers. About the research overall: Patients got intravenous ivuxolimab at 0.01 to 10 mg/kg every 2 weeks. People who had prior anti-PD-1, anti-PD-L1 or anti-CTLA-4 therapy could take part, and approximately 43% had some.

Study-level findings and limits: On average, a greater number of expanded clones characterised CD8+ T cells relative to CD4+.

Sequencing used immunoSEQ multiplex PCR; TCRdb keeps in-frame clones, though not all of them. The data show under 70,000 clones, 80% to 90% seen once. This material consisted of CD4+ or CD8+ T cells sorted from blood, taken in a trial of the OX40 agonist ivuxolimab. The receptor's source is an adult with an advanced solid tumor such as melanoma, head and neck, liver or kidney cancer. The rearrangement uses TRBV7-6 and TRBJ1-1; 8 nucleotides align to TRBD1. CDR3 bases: TGTGCCAGCAGCCGAGGACAGGGTGCCACTGAAGCTTTCTTT. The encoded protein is CASSRGQGATEAFF.